Below, one T cell receptor (beta chain) is given with its context. The specificity of this receptor is unknown. One base away there is no much larger clone; base qualities are not given. Whole blood was collected in K2EDTA tubes by collaborating institutions according to the institutions' own protocols. For TCRbeta analysis, collaborator samples were shipped as frozen whole blood, as isolated PBMCs, or as DNA extracted from either sample type. The immunoSEQ Assay, a bias-controlled multiplex PCR, was used to amplify TCRbeta CDR3 regions from genomic DNA. The paper's processing steps were these. Within the assay, amplification of reference gene primers was used to estimate how many nucleated cells each sample contained. To quantify the absolute abundance of each unique TCRbeta CDR3 rearrangement, sequence reads were collapsed and filtered. For each sample, productive Simpson clonality was calculated as the square root of Simpson's diversity index across productive rearrangements. The clones in this table, taken by TCRdb from immuneACCESS, are in-frame only. Not every clone is retained; where verified, under half of the shortfall comes from an unresolved V gene, and the cause of the rest is unknown. V, J and clone size were drawn from that table, and D and trimming were deduced from the DNA. The sample includes tens of thousands of clones, with approximately 80% observed a single time. Jointly, the top ten make up 5% to 7% of the sample.

V is cut back by 1 base and J by 1 base, with 8 bases in the junction unmatched. CDR1 and CDR2, looked up from the germline V gene, are SGHDT and YYEEEE. The CDR3 covers 16 residues, taking in both the cysteine and the phenylalanine. The read is trimmed to its CDR3 DNA, 48 bases read in frame from base 1. The record originates from a study of blood T cell repertoires in COVID-19 (dated by TCRdb to about 2020). In terms of the full investigation: Samples covering the acute and convalescent phases of COVID-19 were provided by collaborators in the United States, Italy and Spain. The material from the prospective study consisted of cDNA or gDNA derived from T cells, B-cell-depleted T cells, or PBMCs. Nearly every sample came with metadata listing a de-identified subject ID, COVID-19 status, age in years and sex. The samples were drawn from two sources: the first 160 participants of the ongoing ImmuneRACE study, and fewer than 1,500 subjects contributed by 6 global collaborators. Where available, HLA class I and class II types were obtained from metadata supplied by the sample provider rather than from assay-based typing. A freely available public database, intended as a resource for researchers studying the immune response to SARS-CoV-2, is where the repertoires were released. The dataset comprised deeply sampled blood TCRbeta repertoires from subjects exposed to, actively infected with, or recovered from COVID-19.

Study-wide findings and limitations: How much clinical and demographic metadata was included differed by source and by participant, and the metadata was provided uncurated.

This clonotype was sampled from a woman aged 45 to 65 with active or convalescent COVID-19. The material sequenced was peripheral blood. The chain couples TRBV5-6 to TRBJ2-7, with TRBD2 identical over 7 junction bases. The nucleotide sequence reads as follows: TGTGCCAGCAGCTTGCCTGCGGGAGATGGGTCCTACGAGCAGTACTTC. Its protein is CASSLPAGDGSYEQYF.